These 14 T cell receptor beta chains originate from one sample sequenced in a study of blood T cell repertoires in COVID-19 (dated by TCRdb to the early 2020s). Library construction relied on the immunoSEQ multiplex PCR assay. TCRdb stores this immuneACCESS table with in-frame sequences only. Part of the clones is absent; in the studies checked, under half of the shortfall reflects unresolved V genes, and no reason is known for the rest. The sample table records 200,000 or so clones; around four fifths of these occur just once. About 5.1% of the sample goes to the ten largest clones. Sequencing used peripheral blood. The receptors were sampled from a woman in her fifties or sixties who had recovered from COVID-19.

This chain connects TRBV6-5 to TRBJ2-5; 7 nucleotides align to TRBD2. This CDR3 spans 14 amino acids. CDR1 is MNHEY and CDR2 is SVGAGI in the germline V gene. Trimming took 2 bases from V and 5 from J; bases not matched to a gene: 5. CDR3 nucleotide sequence: TGTGCCAGCAGTTACGCGGGGGTAAGGGAGACCCAGTACTTC. Translating gives CASSYAGVRETQYF.

The chain employs TRBV19 and TRBJ2-1, with unresolved D. This CDR3 spans 15 amino acids. The V gene lost 3 bases and the J gene lost 0 bases, with 9 bases spanning the gap. From germline, CDR1 is LNHDA and CDR2 SQIVND (reference sequence). The chain's CDR3 is CASSIGLSSYNEQFF. The CDR3 DNA sequence: TGTGCCAGTAGTATCGGTTTAAGCTCCTACAATGAGCAGTTCTTC.

A note on this clone: Other DNA sequences in this sample translate to the same CDR3. The chain has TRBV7-2 and TRBJ1-6; 7 bases fit TRBD1. Germline CDR1 is SGHTA and CDR2 is FQGNSA. The CDR3 spans 15 residues. Trimming cost V 6 bases and J 7 bases; bases outside gene matches: 9. The CDR3 DNA follows: TGTGCCAGCAGACCTGACAGGGCCTTCAATTCACCCCTCCACTTT. Residues: CASRPDRAFNSPLHF.

The V gene is TRBV14, the J gene TRBJ2-7, with TRBD1 identical over 7 bases. Germline assignment: CDR1 SGHDN and CDR2 FVKESK. The length of the CDR3 is 14 residues. J lost 3 bases, V lost 4 bases, and 6 bases had no gene match. In nucleotides, the CDR3 is TGTGCCAGCAGCCTTGGACAGGCCTTCTACGAGCAGTACTTC. Translated, it gives CASSLGQAFYEQYF.

In this sample, this clone turned up a few times. The sample has other DNA sequences that encode this CDR3 too. V and J are TRBV7-2 and TRBJ1-2; the match to TRBD1 covers 9 bases. The length of the CDR3 is 14 residues. The J segment lost 4 bases and the V segment lost 1 base, leaving 1 base of the junction unmatched. Germline CDR1 and CDR2: SGHTA and FQGNSA. The CDR3 loop reads CASSLDRGPYGYTF. DNA for the CDR3: TGTGCCAGCAGCTTAGACAGGGGGCCCTATGGCTACACCTTC.

This CDR3 is CASNSPGTGTNNYGYTF. CDR3 nucleotide sequence: TGTGCCAGCAACTCCCCCGGGACAGGGACTAATAACTATGGCTACACCTTC. The chain couples TRBV3-1 (or the pseudogene TRBV3-2) to TRBJ1-2; 9 positions agree with TRBD1. With V trimmed by 7 bases and J by 1 base, 13 bases remained unmatched. The CDR3 contains 17 residues. CDR1 is LGHDT and CDR2 is YNNKEL in the germline V gene (reference sequence).

This chain links TRBV11-3 with TRBJ2-5; 7 bases are a match to TRBD1. Germline CDR1 SGHNT, CDR2 YENEEA. This CDR3 region has 16 residues. V lost 4 bases to trimming and J lost 1 base; unmatched junction nucleotides: 9. CDR3 residues: CASSSGLTGVQETQYF. The CDR3 nucleotides read TGTGCCAGCAGCTCAGGATTAACAGGGGTCCAAGAGACCCAGTACTTC.

The chain carries TRBV19 and TRBJ1-1; D not resolved. Trimming took off 1 base at V and 5 bases at J, with 11 bases between the two ends. The CDR3 runs 14 residues. The germline CDR1 and CDR2 sequences are LNHDA and SQIVND (reference sequence). CDR3 nucleotides: TGTGCCAGTAGTATAGCTCCCCGAGGGACTGAAGCTTTCTTT. Residues: CASSIAPRGTEAFF.

J is TRBJ2-5 and V is TRBV7-9, with a tentative D call TRBD1 (6 bases). This CDR3 region has 13 residues. Germline V gene data show CDR1 as SEHNR and CDR2 as FQNEAQ (reference sequence). Trimming pared 6 bases from V and 5 bases from J, leaving 13 bases between. The CDR3 sequence is CASRQQGEETQYF. CDR3 nucleotide sequence: TGTGCCAGCAGACAACAGGGAGAGGAGACCCAGTACTTC.

This rearrangement joins TRBV6-5 to TRBJ1-1, with D possibly TRBD1 on 6 matching bases. Trimming took off 4 bases at V and 3 bases at J, with 18 bases between the two ends. CDR1 is MNHEY, CDR2 SVGAGI, per germline. The CDR3 has 16 residues. The CDR3 DNA reads as TGTGCCAGCAGTTGGGCCCTACAGGGTACAGACACTGAAGCTTTCTTT. Its translation is CASSWALQGTDTEAFF.

The chain carries TRBV9 and TRBJ2-2, with 7 bases aligning to TRBD2. J gave up 0 bases and V 2 bases, and 10 bases lay outside the gene matches. CDR1 is SGDLS and CDR2 is YYNGEE in the germline V gene. The CDR3 covers 18 residues. The CDR3 DNA follows: TGTGCCAGCAGCGTGCAAGTATCTAGCGGTACGAACACCGGGGAGCTGTTTTTT. This translates into CASSVQVSSGTNTGELFF.

The chain has TRBV12-3 or TRBV12-4 and TRBJ1-2; D unresolved. CDR3 size: 11 residues. Trimming cost V 6 bases and J 8 bases, with 10 bases left between them. The CDR3 DNA reads TGTGCCAGCAGGCAAAGAGAGGGCTACACCTTC. Translating it yields CASRQREGYTF.

The rearrangement joins TRBV25-1 to TRBJ1-2, with 10 bases identical to TRBD1. The CDR3 loop spans 16 amino acids. Germline CDR1 is MGHDK and CDR2 is SYGVNS. With 3 bases clipped from V and 1 base from J, the junction kept 5 bases outside the gene matches. As DNA, the CDR3 is TGTGCCAGCAGTGATGGGACAGGGGCGGTTAACTATGGCTACACCTTC. The encoded protein is CASSDGTGAVNYGYTF.

A single count supports this clone. The chain links TRBV19 to TRBJ1-1, with 8 bases that match TRBD1. Germline loops: CDR1 LNHDA, CDR2 SQIVND (reference sequence). The CDR3 has 15 residues. Losses at the gene ends were 5 bases for V and 2 bases for J; bases not matched to a gene: 7. CDR3 in DNA: TGTGCCAGTAGTGTCGACAGGGGAGGCAACACTGAAGCTTTCTTT. Its protein product is CASSVDRGGNTEAFF. The full variable domain, with the rest looked up from reference TRBV19 and TRBJ1-1, is DGGITQSPKYLFRKEGQNVTLSCEQNLNHDAMYWYRQDPGQGLRLIYYSQIVNDFQKGDIAEGYSVSREKKESFPLTVTSAQKNPTAFYLCASSVDRGGNTEAFFGQGTRLTVV.